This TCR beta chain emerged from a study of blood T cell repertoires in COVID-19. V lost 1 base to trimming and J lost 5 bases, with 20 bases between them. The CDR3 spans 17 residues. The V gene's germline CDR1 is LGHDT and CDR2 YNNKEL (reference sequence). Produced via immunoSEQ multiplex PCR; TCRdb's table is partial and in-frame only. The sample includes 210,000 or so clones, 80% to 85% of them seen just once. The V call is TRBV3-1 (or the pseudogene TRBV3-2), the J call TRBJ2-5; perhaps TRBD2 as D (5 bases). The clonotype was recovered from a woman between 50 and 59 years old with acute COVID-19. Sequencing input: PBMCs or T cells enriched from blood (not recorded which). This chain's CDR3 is CASSQVAAGLGTETQYF. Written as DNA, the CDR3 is TGTGCCAGCAGCCAAGTTGCGGCAGGACTGGGTACGGAGACCCAGTACTTC.